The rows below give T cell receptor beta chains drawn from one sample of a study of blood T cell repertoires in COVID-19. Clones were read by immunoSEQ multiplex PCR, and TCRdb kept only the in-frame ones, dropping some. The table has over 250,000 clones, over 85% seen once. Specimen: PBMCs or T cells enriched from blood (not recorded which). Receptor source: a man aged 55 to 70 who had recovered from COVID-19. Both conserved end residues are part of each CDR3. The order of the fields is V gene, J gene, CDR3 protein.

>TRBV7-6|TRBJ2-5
CASSLALFRGGAETQYF
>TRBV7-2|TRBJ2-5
CASSQYQETQYF
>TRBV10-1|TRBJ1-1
CASSESRDTEAFF
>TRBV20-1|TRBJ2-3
CSASASGGSALSTDTQYF
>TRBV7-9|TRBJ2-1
CASSSPFGSGSSYEQFF
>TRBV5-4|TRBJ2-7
CASSLAEGTNYEQYF
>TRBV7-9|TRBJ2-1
CASNPAASSYNEQFF
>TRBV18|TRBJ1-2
CASSRGLSDGYTF
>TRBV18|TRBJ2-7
CASSPSTSGSSYEQYF
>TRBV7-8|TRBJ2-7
CASSPLPLSSYEQYF
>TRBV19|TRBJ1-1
CASSIPTLRGTEAFF
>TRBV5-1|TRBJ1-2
CASSLDGQDGGWSPLGGYTF
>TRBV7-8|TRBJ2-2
CASSHLASNTGELFF
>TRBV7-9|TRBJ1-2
CASSPDRMTNYGYTF
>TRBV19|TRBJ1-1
CASIPRGAGDTEAFF
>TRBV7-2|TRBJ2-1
CASSLVKRGGLYNEQFF
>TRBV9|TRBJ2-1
CASSPQTGQGLKNYRGEQFF
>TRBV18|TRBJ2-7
CASSPPVLRNSYEQYF
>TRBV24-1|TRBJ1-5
CATSEGGVPQHF
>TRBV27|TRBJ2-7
CASSKIGGGNSYEQYF
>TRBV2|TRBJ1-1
CASRNSITEAFF
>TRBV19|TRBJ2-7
CASSMSSGRAYEQYF
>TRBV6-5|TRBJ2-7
CASRGLNYEQYF
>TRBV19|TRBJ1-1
CASSSVYTEAFF
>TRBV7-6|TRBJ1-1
CASSATQGAKISTEAFF
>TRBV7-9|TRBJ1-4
CASSLPGETNEKLFF
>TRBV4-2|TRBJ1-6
CASSQGQGGLNNSPLHF
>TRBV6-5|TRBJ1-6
CASSYTTGTDSPLHF
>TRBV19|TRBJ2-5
CASTRTSGSGETQYF
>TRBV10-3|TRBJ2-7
CAISEQRDRIYEQYF
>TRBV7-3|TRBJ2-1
CASSSRGLANYNEQFF
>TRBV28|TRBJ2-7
CASFSGRSEQYF
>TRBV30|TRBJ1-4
CAWSDGTNEKLFF
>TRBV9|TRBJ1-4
CASNFDRRNEKLFF
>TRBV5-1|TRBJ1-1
CASSLAGWNTEAFF
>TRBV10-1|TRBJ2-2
CANLPGQSSGPGELFF
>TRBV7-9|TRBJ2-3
CASSFQNRGTDTQYF
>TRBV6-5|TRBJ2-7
CASSSPRTDTAYEQYF
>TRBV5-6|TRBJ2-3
CASSLVVGGSTDTQYF
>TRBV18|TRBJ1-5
CASSPIMAGQGNQPQHF
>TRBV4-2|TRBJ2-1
CASSQGILADQQFF
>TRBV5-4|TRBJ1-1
CASSLVLAQNTEAFF
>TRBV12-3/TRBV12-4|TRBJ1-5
CASSSGGNQPQHF
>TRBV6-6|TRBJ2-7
CASSYLSREGTYEQYF
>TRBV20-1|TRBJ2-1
CSASDPYRGARFF
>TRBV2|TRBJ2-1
CASKSGRPSDEQFF
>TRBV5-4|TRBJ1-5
CASSLGENQPQHF